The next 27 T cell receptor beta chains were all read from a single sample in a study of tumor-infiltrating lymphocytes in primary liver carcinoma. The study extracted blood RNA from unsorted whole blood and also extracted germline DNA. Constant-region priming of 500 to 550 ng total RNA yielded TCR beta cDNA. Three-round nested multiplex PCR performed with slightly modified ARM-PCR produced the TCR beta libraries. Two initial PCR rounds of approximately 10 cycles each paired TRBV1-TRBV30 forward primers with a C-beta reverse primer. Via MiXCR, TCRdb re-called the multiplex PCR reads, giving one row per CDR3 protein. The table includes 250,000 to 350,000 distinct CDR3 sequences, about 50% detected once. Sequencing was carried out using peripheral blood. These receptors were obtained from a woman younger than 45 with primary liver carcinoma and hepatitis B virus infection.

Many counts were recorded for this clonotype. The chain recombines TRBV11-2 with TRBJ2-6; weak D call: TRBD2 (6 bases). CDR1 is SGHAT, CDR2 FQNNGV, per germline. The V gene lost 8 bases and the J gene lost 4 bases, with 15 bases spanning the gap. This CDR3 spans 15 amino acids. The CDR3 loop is CASLGRGKGANVLTF. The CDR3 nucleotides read TGTGCCAGCTTGGGGCGGGGAAAAGGGGCCAACGTCCTGACTTTC. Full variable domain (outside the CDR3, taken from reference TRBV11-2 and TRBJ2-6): EAGVAQSPRYKIIEKRQSVAFWCNPISGHATLYWYQQILGQGPKLLIQFQNNGVVDDSQLPKDRFSAERLKGVDSTLKIQPAKLEDSAVYLCASLGRGKGANVLTFGAGSRLTVL.

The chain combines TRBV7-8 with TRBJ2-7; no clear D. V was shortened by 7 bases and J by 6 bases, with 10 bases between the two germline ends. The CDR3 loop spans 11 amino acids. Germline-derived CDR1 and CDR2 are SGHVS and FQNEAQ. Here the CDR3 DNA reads TGTGCCAGCATCTTGCTTGTCGAGCAGTACTTC. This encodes CASILLVEQYF. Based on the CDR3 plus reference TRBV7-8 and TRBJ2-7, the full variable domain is GAGVSQSPRYKVAKRGQDVALRCDPISGHVSLFWYQQALGQGPEFLTYFQNEAQLDKSGLPSDRFFAERPEGSVSTLKIQRTQQEDSAVYLCASILLVEQYFGPGTRLTVT.

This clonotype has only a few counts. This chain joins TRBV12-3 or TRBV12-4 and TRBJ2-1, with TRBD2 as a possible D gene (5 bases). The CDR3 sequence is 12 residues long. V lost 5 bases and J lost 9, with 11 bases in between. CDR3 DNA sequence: TGTGCCAGCAGTCCGGGGTGGGGTGAGCAGTTCTTC. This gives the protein CASSPGWGEQFF.

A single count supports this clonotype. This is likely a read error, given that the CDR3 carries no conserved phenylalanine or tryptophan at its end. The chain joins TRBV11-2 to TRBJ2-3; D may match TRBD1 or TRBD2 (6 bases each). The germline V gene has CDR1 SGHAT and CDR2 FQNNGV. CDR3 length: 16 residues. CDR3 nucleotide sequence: TGTGCCAGCAGCTTAGTTCCAGAGGGGGGCACAGATATGCAGTATTCT. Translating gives CASSLVPEGGTDMQYS.

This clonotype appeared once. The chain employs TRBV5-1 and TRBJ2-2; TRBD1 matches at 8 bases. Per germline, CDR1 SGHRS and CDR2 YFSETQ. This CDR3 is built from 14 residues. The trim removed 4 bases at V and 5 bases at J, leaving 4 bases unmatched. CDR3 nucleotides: TGCGCCAGCAGCCGGGACAGGCCAACCGGGGAGCTGTTTTTT. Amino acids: CASSRDRPTGELFF.

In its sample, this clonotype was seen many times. CDR3 loop: CASRGPNNQPQHF. CDR3 bases: TGTGCCAGCCGGGGTCCCAACAATCAGCCCCAGCATTTT. The chain carries TRBV6-2 or TRBV6-3 and TRBJ1-5, with D unresolved. Looked up from germline, CDR1 is MNHEY and CDR2 is SVGEGT. Trimming took off 8 bases at V and 3 bases at J, with 11 bases between the two ends. This CDR3 has 13 residues.

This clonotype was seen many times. The CDR3 spells CASSFGGPGYGYTF. Here the CDR3 DNA reads TGTGCCAGCAGCTTCGGGGGGCCGGGCTATGGCTACACCTTC. This chain links TRBV11-2 with TRBJ1-2, with D perhaps matching TRBD1 (6 bases). V gave up 3 bases and J gave up 4 bases, with 12 bases separating them. The germline V gene has CDR1 SGHAT and CDR2 FQNNGV. The CDR3 has 14 amino acids.

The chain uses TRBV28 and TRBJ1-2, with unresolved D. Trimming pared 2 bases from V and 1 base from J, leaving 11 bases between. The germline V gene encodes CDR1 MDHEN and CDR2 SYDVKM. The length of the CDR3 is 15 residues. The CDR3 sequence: CASSLGLLSNYGYTF. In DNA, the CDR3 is TGTGCCAGCAGTTTAGGTTTACTGAGTAACTATGGCTACACCTTC.

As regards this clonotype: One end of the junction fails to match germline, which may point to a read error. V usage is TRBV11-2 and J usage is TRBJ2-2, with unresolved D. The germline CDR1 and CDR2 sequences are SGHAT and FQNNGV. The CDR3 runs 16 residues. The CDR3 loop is CASSPRPAANTGELFF. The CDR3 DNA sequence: TGTGCCAGCAGCCCCCGACCGGCCGCGAACACAGGGGAGCTGTTTTTT.

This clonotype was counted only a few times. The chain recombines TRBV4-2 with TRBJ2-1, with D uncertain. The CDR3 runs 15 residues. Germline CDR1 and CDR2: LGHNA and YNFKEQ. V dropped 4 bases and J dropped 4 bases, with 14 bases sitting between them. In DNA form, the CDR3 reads TGTGCCAGCAGCCTAGGGCGAAAGGGATACAATGAGCAGTTCTTC. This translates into CASSLGRKGYNEQFF.

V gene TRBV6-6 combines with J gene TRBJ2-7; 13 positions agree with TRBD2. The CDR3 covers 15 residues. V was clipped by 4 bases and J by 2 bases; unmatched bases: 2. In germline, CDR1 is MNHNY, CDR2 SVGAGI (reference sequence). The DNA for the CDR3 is TGTGCCAGCAGTTCGGGACTAGCGGGGACCTACGAGCAGTACTTC. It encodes CASSSGLAGTYEQYF.

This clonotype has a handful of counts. The CDR3 protein is CASRVSGQGEQYF. DNA of the CDR3: TGTGCCAGCAGGGTTTCCGGACAGGGCGAGCAGTACTTC. V is TRBV6-5 and J is TRBJ2-7; 8 bases agree with TRBD1. J gave up 6 bases and V 6 bases, and 7 bases lay outside the gene matches. The germline V gene has CDR1 MNHEY and CDR2 SVGAGI. CDR3 size: 13 residues.

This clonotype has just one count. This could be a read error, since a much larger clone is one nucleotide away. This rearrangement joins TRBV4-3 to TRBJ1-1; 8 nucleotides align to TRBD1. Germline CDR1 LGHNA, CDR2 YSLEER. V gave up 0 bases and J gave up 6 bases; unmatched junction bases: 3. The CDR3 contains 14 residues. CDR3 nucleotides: TGCGCCAGCAGCCAAGAGACAGGGGTCCCTGAAGCTTTCTTT. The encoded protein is CASSQETGVPEAFF.

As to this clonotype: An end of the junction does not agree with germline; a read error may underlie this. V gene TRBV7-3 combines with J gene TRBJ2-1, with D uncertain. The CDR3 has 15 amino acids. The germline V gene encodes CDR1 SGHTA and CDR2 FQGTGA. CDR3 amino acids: CASSLGVSSYNEQIF. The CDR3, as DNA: TGTGCCAGCAGCTTAGGGGTGAGCTCCTACAATGAGCAGATCTTC. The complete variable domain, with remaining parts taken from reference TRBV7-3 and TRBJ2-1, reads GAGVSQTPSNKVTEKGKYVELRCDPISGHTALYWYRQSLGQGPEFLIYFQGTGAADDSGLPNDRFFAVRPEGSVSTLKIQRTERGDSAVYLCASSLGVSSYNEQIFGPGTRLTVL.

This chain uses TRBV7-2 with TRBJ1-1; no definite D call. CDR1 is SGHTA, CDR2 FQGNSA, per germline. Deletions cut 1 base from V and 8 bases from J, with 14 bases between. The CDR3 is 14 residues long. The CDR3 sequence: CASSLGRVSTEAFF. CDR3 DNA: TGTGCCAGCAGCTTAGGACGTGTATCCACCGAAGCTTTCTTT. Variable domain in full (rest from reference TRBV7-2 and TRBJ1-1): GAGVSQSPSNKVTEKGKDVELRCDPISGHTALYWYRQSLGQGLEFLIYFQGNSAPDKSGLPSDRFSAERTGGSVSTLTIQRTQQEDSAVYLCASSLGRVSTEAFFGQGTRLTVV.

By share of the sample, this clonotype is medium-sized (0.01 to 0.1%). The CDR3 region has the DNA TGCAGCGTTGAAACTAGCAACCACAATGAGCAGTTCTTC. It specifies CSVETSNHNEQFF. This chain uses TRBV29-1 with TRBJ2-1, with D maybe TRBD2 (6 bases). Germline loops: CDR1 SQVTM, CDR2 ANQGSEA. V dropped 2 bases and J dropped 5 bases, with 10 bases sitting between them. The CDR3 has 13 amino acids.

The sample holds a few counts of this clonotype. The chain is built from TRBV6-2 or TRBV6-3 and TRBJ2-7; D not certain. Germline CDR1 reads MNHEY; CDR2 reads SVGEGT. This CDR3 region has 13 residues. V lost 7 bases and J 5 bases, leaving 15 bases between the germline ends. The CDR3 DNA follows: TGTGCCAGCACACCGTCGGCTTGGGACGAGCAGTACTTC. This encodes CASTPSAWDEQYF.

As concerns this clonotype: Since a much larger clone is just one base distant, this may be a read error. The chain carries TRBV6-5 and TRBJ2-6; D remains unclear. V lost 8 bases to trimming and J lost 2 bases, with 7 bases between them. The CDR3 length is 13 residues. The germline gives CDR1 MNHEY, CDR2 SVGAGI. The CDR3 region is CASWNPGANVLTF. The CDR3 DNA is TGTGCCAGCTGGAATCCTGGGGCCAACGTCCTGACTTTC.

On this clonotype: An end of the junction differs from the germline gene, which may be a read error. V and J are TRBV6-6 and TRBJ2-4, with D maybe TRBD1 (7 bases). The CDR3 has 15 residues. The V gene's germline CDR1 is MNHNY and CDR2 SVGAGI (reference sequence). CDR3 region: CASKRASSRGDIQYF. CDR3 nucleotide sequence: TGTGCTAGCAAACGGGCTAGCAGCAGGGGGGACATTCAGTACTTC.

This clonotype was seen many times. CDR3 residues: CSVAGGNSGNTIYF. The CDR3 DNA reads TGCAGCGTTGCAGGGGGTAACTCTGGAAACACCATATATTTT. The V call is TRBV29-1, the J call TRBJ1-3; 7 bases are shared with TRBD1. Germline V CDR1 and CDR2: SQVTM, ANQGSEA. V lost 4 bases and J lost 0; bases outside the gene matches: 3. The CDR3 contains 14 residues.

CDR3 residues: CASSSRTTGESPLHF. The DNA for the CDR3 is TGCGCCAGCAGTTCTAGAACCACGGGCGAATCACCCCTCCACTTT. The chain carries TRBV5-1 and TRBJ1-6; no definite D call. Trimming removed 5 bases from V and 10 bases from J, with 19 bases in between. The CDR3 totals 15 residues. From germline, CDR1 is SGHRS and CDR2 YFSETQ.

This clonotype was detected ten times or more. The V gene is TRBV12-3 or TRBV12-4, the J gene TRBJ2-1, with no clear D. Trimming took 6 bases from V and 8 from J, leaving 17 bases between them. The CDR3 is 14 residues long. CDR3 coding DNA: TGTGCCAGCAGCTTATCCTCGGGTGGCTATGAGCAGTTCTTC. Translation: CASSLSSGGYEQFF.

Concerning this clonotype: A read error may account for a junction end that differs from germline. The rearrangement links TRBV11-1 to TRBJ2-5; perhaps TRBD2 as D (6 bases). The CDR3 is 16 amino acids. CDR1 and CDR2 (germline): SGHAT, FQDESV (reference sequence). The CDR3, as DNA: TGTGCCAGGAGCTCCGGGCTGGCGGGATACGGTGGGACCCAGTACTTC. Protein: CARSSGLAGYGGTQYF.

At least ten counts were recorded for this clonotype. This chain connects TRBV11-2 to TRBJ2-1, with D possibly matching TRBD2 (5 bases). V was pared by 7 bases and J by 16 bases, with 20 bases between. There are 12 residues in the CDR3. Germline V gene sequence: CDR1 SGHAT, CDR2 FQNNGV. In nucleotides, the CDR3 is TGTGCCAGCACCCCTTCTGGAACCGGGAATTTCTTC. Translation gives CASTPSGTGNFF.

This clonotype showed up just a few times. CDR3 DNA sequence: TGTGCCAGCAGTCACCCTCTTCAGGAACCCCAAGAGACCCAGTACTTC. Residues: CASSHPLQEPQETQYF. The gene calls are TRBV6-2 or TRBV6-3 and TRBJ2-5; D is uncertain. The germline V and J ends were trimmed by 5 bases and 1 base, with 17 bases remaining between them. In germline, CDR1 is MNHEY, CDR2 SVGEGT. This CDR3 spans 16 amino acids.

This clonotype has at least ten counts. The CDR3 sequence is CAWSVAGNSPLHF. CDR3 bases: TGTGCCTGGAGTGTGGCAGGGAACTCACCCCTCCACTTT. This chain links TRBV30 with TRBJ1-6, with a tentative D call TRBD1 (5 bases). Trimming removed 0 bases at V and 10 bases at J, with 10 bases between. CDR3 length equals 13 residues. Germline V CDR1 and CDR2: GTSNPN, SVGIG (reference sequence).

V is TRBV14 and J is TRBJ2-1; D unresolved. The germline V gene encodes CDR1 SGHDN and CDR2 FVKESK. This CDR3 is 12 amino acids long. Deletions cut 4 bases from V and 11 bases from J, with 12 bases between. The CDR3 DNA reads TGTGCCAGCAGCCGCTACTACAAGAAGCAGTTCTTC. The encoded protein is CASSRYYKKQFF.